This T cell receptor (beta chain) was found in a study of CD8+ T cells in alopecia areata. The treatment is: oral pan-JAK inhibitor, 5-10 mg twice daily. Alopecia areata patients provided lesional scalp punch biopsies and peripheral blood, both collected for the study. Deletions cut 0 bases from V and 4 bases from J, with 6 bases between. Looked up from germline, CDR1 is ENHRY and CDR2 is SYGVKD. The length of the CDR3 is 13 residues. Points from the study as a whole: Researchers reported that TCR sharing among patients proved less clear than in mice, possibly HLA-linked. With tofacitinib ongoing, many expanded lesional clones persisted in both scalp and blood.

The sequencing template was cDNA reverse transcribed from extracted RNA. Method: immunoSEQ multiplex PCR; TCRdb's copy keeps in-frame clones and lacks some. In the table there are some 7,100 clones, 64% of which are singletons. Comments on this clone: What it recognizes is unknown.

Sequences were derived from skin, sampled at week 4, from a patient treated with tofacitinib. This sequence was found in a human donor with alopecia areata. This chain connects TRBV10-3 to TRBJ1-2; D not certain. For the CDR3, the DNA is TGTGCCATCAGTGAGTCAGGCGTCTATGGCTACACCTTC. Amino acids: CAISESGVYGYTF.